This TCR beta chain is from a study of T-cell memory formation after mild COVID-19. Study overall: Largely donor-specific TCR clusters were found. Study-wide results and caveats: Prior to infection, memory already included some responding clones, suggesting cross-reactive memory joined. A balance of CD4 and CD8 characterized clones contracting day 15 to 85, whereas later expanders leaned CD4+.

MiXCR, applied by TCRdb to the 5' RACE reads, yields one record per CDR3 protein. The sample lists 300,000 to 350,000 distinct CDR3 sequences, roughly a fifth occurring once. Turning to this clonotype: Antigen unknown.

Trimming at V came to 0 bases and at J to 5 bases, leaving 9 bases not matched to a gene. CDR3 length: 17 residues. The V gene's germline CDR1 is SGHRS and CDR2 YFSETQ. V gene TRBV5-1 combines with J gene TRBJ2-1; TRBD1 matches 9 bases. The TCR sequence derives from a man between 18 and 35 years old who had mild COVID-19 (a few samples of this study predate the infection). Cell type and time point are not known. Sequenced input: PBMCs or a T cell subset sorted from them (not recorded which). CDR3: CASSLAATGGTHNEQFF. Here the CDR3 DNA reads TGCGCCAGCAGCTTGGCGGCGACAGGGGGGACCCACAATGAGCAGTTCTTC.